This TCR beta chain derives from a study of graft-versus-host responses after intestinal transplantation. At the level of the study: Tacrolimus and steroids were given for around 3 years to all recipients after anti-thymocyte globulin induction. Findings and caveats of the study: Detected in recipient marrow were GvH clones, some of which were first observed in ileum or blood. Those patients showing graft-donor T cell macrochimerism displayed high graft-versus-host to host-versus-graft clonal ratios in allografts. Early post-transplant HvG declines showed an association with peak circulating GvH clone levels.

There are 16 residues in the CDR3. Germline V gene data show CDR1 as MNHEY and CDR2 as SMNVEV (reference sequence). J was trimmed by 5 bases and V by 5 bases; bases with no gene match: 7. Sequenced by immunoSEQ multiplex PCR; TCRdb stores in-frame clones only, minus some. In the table there are more than 100,000 clones, 85% to 95% of which are singletons. Details on this clone: Its target is unknown.

The genes are TRBV27 and TRBJ2-2; 11 bases are a match to TRBD1. The sequence was obtained from a human donor who received an intestinal transplant. The source material was unstimulated CD8+ T cells sorted from spleen or lymph node cells, sampled before intestinal transplant. The CDR3, as DNA: TGTGCCAGCAGTCTTGGACAGGGGGCGCGTACCGGGGAGCTGTTTTTT. Its protein is CASSLGQGARTGELFF.